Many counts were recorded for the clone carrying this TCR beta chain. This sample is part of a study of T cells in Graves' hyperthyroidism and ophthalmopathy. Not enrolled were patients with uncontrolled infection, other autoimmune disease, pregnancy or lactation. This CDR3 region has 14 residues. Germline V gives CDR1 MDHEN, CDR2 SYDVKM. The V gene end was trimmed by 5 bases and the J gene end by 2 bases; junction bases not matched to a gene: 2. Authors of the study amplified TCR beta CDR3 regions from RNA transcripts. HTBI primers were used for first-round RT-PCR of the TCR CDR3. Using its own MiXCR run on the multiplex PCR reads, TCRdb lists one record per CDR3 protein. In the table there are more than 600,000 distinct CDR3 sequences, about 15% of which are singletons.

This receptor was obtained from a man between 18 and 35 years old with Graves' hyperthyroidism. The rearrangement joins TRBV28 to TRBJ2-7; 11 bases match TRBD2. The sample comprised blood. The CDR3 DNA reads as TGTGCCAGCAGTGGGACTAGCGGAGCCTACGAGCAGTACTTC. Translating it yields CASSGTSGAYEQYF.